In this sample, the clone carrying this TCR beta chain turned up a few times. The record originates from a study of identical twins. Losses at the gene ends were 4 bases for V and 2 bases for J; bases not matched to a gene: 5. The CDR3 spans 14 residues. The germline V gene has CDR1 LGHNA and CDR2 YSLEER. TCRdb re-derived calls from the 5' RACE reads in MiXCR, one entry per CDR3 protein. The sample carries under 800,000 distinct CDR3 sequences, 21% recorded once. This sample also appeared in a second study, on T cells expressing NK-cell markers.

The receptor comes from a woman between 18 and 30 years old in good health. Sequencing input: PBMCs. The chain couples TRBV4-3 to TRBJ2-7; 7 bases map to TRBD1. The CDR3 protein is CASSPFTGAYEQYF. The CDR3 DNA follows: TGCGCCAGCAGCCCGTTCACAGGGGCCTACGAGCAGTACTTC.